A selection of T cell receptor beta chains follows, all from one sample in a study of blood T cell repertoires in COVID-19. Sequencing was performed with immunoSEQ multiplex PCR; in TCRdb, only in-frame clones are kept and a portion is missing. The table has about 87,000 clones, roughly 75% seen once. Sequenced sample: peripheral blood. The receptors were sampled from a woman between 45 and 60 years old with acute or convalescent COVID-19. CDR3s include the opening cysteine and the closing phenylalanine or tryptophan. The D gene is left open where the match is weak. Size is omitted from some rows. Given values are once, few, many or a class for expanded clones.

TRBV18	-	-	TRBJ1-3	TGTGCCAGCTCACCCGTCTCTCCCGAGGGCGGAAACACCATATATTTT	CASSPVSPEGGNTIYF
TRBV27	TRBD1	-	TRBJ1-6	TGTGCCAGCAGTTTAGTAGGACAGGGTATCTCCTATAATTCACCCCTCCACTTT	CASSLVGQGISYNSPLHF
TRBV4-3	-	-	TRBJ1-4	TGCGCCAGCAGCCAAGACCCGGGGGCAACTAATGAAAAACTGTTTTTT	CASSQDPGATNEKLFF
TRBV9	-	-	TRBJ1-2	TGTGCCAGCAGCGTTAGTAGGGGCAACTATGGCTACACCTTC	CASSVSRGNYGYTF
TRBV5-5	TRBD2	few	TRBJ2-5	TGTGCCAGCAGCTTTACTAGCGGCGGTGCGGAGACCCAGTACTTC	CASSFTSGGAETQYF
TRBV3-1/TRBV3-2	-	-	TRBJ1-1	TGTGCCAGCAGCCAAGCTGCAGGAAACACTGAAGCTTTCTTT	CASSQAAGNTEAFF
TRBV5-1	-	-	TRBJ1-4	TGCGCCAGCAGCTTGTCCCAGGGCGAAGAAAAACTGTTTTTT	CASSLSQGEEKLFF
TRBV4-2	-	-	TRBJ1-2	TGTGCCAGCAGCCAAGATGGTACAGCAACTAACTATGGCTACACCTTC	CASSQDGTATNYGYTF
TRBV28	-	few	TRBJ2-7	TGTGCCAGCACGGCGGACTACGAGCAGTACTTC	CASTADYEQYF
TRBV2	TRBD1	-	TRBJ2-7	TGTGCCAGCAGTGTAACAGGGGGCGGGTACGAGCAGTACTTC	CASSVTGGGYEQYF
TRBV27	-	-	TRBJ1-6	TGTGCCAGCACTAGGGACATTGCGCATTCACCCCTCCACTTT	CASTRDIAHSPLHF
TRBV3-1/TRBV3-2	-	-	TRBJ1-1	TGTGCCAGCAGCCCCGGGGGGGCGGGAACTGAAGCTTTCTTT	CASSPGGAGTEAFF
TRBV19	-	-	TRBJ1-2	TGTGCCAGTCGACAGCAAACTAACTATGGCTACACCTTC	CASRQQTNYGYTF
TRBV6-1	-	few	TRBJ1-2	TGTGCCAGCAGTGAAATGGAGGGACCCTATGGCTACACCTTC	CASSEMEGPYGYTF
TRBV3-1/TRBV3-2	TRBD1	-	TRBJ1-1	TGTGCCAGCAGTCCCGGGACAGTCATGAACACTGAAGCTTTCTTT	CASSPGTVMNTEAFF
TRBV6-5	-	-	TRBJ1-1	TGTGCCAGCAGTTACTCCGCGGGGAGGAAGGAGGGAGCTTTCTTT	CASSYSAGRKEGAFF
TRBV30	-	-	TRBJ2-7	TGTGCCTGGACTTCAGGGGCCGAGCAGTACTTC	CAWTSGAEQYF
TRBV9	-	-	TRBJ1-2	TGTGCCAGCAGCGCCCGGGATGGAACTAACTATGGCTACACCTTC	CASSARDGTNYGYTF
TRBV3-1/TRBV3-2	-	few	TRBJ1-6	TGTGCCAGCAGCCAAGAAGGGGCCCCCCTCCACTTT	CASSQEGAPLHF
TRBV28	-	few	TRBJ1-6	TGTGCCAGCACAAGTGAGACTCATTCACCCCTCCACTTT	CASTSETHSPLHF
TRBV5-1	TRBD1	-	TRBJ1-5	TGCGCCAGCAGCCCGACAGGGGATAGCAATCAGCCCCAGCATTTT	CASSPTGDSNQPQHF
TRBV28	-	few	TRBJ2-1	TGTGCCAGCAGAACACCGCGGGGGCACAATGAGCAGTTCTTC	CASRTPRGHNEQFF
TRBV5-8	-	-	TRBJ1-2	TGTGCCAGCAGCGCAGGGGCACATTATGGCTACACCTTC	CASSAGAHYGYTF
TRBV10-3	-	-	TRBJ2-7	TGTGCCATCAGTGAGGACAGGATTTCCTACGAGCAGTACTTC	CAISEDRISYEQYF
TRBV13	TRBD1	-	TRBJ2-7	TGTGCCAGCAGTCCGGACAGGGGCACCTACGAGCAGTACTTC	CASSPDRGTYEQYF
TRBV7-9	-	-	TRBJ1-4	TGTGCCGGAGATTCGGGAGCTAATGAAAAACTGTTTTTT	CAGDSGANEKLFF
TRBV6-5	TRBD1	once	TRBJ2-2	TGTGCCAGCAGGACCGGGACAGACGGCACCGGGGAGCTGTTTTTT	CASRTGTDGTGELFF
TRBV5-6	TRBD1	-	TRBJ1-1	TGTGCCAGCAGCCTGACAGGGGGGATGAGGAACGCTGAAGCTTTCTTT	CASSLTGGMRNAEAFF
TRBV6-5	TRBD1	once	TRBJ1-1	TGTGCCAGCAGGCGGGACAGCGTAAACACTGAAGCTTTCTTT	CASRRDSVNTEAFF
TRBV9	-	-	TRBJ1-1	TGTGCCAGCAGCAGGGGGGGACTCTCGAACACTGAAGCTTTCTTT	CASSRGGLSNTEAFF
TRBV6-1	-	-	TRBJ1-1	TGTGCCAGCAGTGAAGAACACATCTACACTGAAGCTTTCTTT	CASSEEHIYTEAFF
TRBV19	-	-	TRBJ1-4	TGTGCCAGTAGCCCCGGCGGGGGGCCTAATGAAAAACTGTTTTTT	CASSPGGGPNEKLFF
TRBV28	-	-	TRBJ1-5	TGTGCCAGCAGGCTACAGGGACACAATCAGCCCCAGCATTTT	CASRLQGHNQPQHF
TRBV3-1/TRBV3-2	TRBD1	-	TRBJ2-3	TGTGCCAGCAGCCTTCGAGACAGGGGGCTAGCCGATACGCAGTATTTT	CASSLRDRGLADTQYF
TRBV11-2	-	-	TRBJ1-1	TGTGCCAGCAGCCCGACCGTTAAAGGCGGAGGGACTGAAGCTTTCTTT	CASSPTVKGGGTEAFF
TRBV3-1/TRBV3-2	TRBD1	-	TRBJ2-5	TGTGCCAGCAGCCACACAGGGGACGAGACCCAGTACTTC	CASSHTGDETQYF
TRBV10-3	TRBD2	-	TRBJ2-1	TGTGCCATCAGAAAAGGCGGGGGGGCCTACAATGAGCAGTTCTTC	CAIRKGGGAYNEQFF
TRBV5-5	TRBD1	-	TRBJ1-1	TGTGCCAGCAGAACCCATGACAGGGACAGAATAGCTGAAGCTTTCTTT	CASRTHDRDRIAEAFF
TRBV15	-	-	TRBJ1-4	TGTGCCACCAGCAGAGACCGGGGGGCGGATCTCCTGTTTTTT	CATSRDRGADLLFF
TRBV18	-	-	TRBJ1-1	TGTGCCAGCTCACAGGGGAGGGACACTGAAGCTTTCTTT	CASSQGRDTEAFF
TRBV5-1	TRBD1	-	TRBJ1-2	TGCGCCAGCAGGCACGGGACAGGGGATGGCTACACCTTC	CASRHGTGDGYTF
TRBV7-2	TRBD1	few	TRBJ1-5	TGTGCCAGCAGCACCAGGACAGGTGGCAATCAGCCCCAGCATTTT	CASSTRTGGNQPQHF
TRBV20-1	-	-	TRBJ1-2	TGCAGTGCTAGTTCTCTACAGGGAAAGAATGGCTACACCTTC	CSASSLQGKNGYTF
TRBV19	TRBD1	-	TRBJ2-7	TGTGCCAGTAGTCCGACAGGGATCTCCTACGAGCAGTACTTC	CASSPTGISYEQYF
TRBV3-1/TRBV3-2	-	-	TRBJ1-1	TGTGCCAGCAGCCGGTACCAGGCGAACACTGAAGCTTTCTTT	CASSRYQANTEAFF
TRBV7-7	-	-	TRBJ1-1	TGTGCCAGCAGTTTAAAGCCCGGGGCTTTCTTT	CASSLKPGAFF
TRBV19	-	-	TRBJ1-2	TGTGCCACTAACCGGGAAGCTAACTATGGCTACACCTTC	CATNREANYGYTF
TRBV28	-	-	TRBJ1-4	TGTGCCAGCAGCCGAGAAACTAATGAAAAACTGTTTTTT	CASSRETNEKLFF
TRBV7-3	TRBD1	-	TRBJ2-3	TGTGCCAGCAGCCCGGGACAGGGCGTCGCAGATACGCAGTATTTT	CASSPGQGVADTQYF
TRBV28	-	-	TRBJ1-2	TGTGCCAGCAGTGCAATCCAGGTCCCTTATGGCTACACCTTC	CASSAIQVPYGYTF
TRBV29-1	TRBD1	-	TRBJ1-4	TGCAGCGTTGGGGACAGAAATGAAAAACTGTTTTTT	CSVGDRNEKLFF
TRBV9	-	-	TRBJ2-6	TGTGCCAGCAGCGTCCCCCGCTCTGGGGCCAACGTCCTGACTTTC	CASSVPRSGANVLTF
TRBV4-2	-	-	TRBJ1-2	TGTGCCAGCAGCCAAGAAGCGGGCTCAGGGCTAAACTATGGCTACACCTTC	CASSQEAGSGLNYGYTF
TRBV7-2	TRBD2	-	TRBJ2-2	TGTGCCAGCAGCTTAGTATCCAGCGGGGGGGCCGGCACCGGGGAGCTGTTTTTT	CASSLVSSGGAGTGELFF
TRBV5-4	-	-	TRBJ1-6	TGTGCCAGCAGCTTGGCCACGGACAGATATAATTCACCCCTCCACTTT	CASSLATDRYNSPLHF